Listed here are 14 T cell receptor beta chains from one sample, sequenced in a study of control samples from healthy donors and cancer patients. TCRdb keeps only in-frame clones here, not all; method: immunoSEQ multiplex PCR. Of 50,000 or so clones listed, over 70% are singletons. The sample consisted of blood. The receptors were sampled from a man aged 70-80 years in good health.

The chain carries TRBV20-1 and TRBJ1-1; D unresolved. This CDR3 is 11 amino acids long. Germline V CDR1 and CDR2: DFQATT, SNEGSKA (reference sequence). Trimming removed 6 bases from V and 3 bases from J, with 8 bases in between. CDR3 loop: CSADGHTEAFF. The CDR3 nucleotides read TGCAGTGCGGACGGGCACACTGAAGCTTTCTTT.

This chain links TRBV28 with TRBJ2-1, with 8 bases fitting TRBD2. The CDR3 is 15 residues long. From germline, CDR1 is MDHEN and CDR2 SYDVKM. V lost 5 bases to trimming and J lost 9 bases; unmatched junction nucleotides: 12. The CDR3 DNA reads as TGTGCCAGCAGTAACCCCGGGAGGGGATTCGGTGAGCAGTTCTTC. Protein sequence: CASSNPGRGFGEQFF.

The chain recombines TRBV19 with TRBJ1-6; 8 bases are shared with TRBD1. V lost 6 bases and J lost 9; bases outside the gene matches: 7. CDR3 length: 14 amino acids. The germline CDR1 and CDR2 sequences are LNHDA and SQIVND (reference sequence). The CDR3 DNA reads TGTGCCAGTAGGACGGGACAGGTCGGTTCACCCCTCCACTTT. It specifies CASRTGQVGSPLHF.

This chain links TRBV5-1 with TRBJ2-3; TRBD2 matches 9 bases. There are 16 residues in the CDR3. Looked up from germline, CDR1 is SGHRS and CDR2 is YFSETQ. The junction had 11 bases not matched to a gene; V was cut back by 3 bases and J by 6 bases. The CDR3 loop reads CASSSVAGAWDDTQYF. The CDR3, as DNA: TGCGCCAGCAGCTCTGTAGCGGGGGCCTGGGACGATACGCAGTATTTT.

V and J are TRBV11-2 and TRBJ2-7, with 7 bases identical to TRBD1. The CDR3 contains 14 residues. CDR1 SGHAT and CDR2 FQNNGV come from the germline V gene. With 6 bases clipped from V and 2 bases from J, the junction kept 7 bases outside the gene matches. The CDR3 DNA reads TGTGCCAGCAGGAGGGGGCTCGATACCTACGAGCAGTACTTC. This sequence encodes CASRRGLDTYEQYF.

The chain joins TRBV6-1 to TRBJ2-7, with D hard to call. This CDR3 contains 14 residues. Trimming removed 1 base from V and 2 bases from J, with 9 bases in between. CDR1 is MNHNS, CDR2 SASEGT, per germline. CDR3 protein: CASSEVRKTYEQYF. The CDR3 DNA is TGTGCCAGCAGTGAAGTACGTAAGACCTACGAGCAGTACTTC.

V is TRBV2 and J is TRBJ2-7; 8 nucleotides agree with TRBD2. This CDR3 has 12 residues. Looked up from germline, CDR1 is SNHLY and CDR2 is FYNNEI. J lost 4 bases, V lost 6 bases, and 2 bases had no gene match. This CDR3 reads CASRGGRYEQYF. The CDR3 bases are TGTGCCAGCAGGGGCGGGAGGTACGAGCAGTACTTC.

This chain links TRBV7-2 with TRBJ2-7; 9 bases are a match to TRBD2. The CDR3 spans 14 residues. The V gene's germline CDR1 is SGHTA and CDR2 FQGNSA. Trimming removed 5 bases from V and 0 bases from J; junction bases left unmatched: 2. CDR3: CASSPSGDSYEQYF. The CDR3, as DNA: TGTGCCAGCAGCCCTAGCGGGGACTCCTACGAGCAGTACTTC.

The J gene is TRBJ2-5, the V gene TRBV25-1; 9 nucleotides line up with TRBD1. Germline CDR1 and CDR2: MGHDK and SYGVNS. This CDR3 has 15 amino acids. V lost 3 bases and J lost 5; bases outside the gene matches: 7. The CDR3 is CASSDIRQGGETQYF. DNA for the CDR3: TGTGCCAGCAGTGATATTCGACAGGGGGGCGAGACCCAGTACTTC.

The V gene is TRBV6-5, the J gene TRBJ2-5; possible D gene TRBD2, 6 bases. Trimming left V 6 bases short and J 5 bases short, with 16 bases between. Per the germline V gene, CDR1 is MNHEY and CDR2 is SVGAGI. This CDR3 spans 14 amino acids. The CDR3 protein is CASSPGGKGETQYF. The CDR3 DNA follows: TGTGCCAGCAGCCCCGGGGGAAAGGGGGAGACCCAGTACTTC.

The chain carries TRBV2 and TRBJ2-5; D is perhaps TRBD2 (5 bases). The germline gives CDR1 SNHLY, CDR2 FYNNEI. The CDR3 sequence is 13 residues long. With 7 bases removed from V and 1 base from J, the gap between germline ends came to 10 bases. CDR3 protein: CASTSWGQETQYF. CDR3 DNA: TGTGCCAGCACTAGCTGGGGCCAAGAGACCCAGTACTTC.

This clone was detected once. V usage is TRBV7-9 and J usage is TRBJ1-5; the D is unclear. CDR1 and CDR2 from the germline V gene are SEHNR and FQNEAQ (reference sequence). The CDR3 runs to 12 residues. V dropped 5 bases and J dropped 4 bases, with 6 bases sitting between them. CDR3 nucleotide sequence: TGTGCCAGCAGCCTCCTAAATCAGCCCCAGCATTTT. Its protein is CASSLLNQPQHF.

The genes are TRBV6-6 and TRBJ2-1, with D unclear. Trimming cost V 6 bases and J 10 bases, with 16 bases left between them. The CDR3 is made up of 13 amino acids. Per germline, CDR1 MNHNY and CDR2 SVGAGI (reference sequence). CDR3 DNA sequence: TGTGCCAGCAGGGCAGACCAGAGACGGGAGCAGTTCTTC. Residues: CASRADQRREQFF.

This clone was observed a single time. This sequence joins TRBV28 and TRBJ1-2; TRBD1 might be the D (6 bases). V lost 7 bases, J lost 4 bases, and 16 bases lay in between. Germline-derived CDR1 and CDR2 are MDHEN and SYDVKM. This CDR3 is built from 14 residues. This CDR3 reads CASTPSGAVYGYTF. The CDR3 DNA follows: TGTGCCAGCACCCCTTCGGGGGCTGTCTATGGCTACACCTTC.